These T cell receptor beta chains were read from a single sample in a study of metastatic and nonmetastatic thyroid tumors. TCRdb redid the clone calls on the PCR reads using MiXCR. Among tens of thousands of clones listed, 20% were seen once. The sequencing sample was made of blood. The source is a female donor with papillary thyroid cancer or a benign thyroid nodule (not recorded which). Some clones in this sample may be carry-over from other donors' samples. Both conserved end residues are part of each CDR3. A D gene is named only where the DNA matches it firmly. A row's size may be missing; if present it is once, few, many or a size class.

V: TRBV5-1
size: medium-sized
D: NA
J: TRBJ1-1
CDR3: CASSLGGRGLSTEAFF
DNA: TGCGCCAGCAGCTTGGGTGGAAGGGGTTTAAGCACTGAAGCTTTCTTT

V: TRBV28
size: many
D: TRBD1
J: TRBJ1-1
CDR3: CASSSRQGALLEAFF
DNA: TGTGCCAGCAGCTCCCGACAGGGAGCCCTTCTTGAAGCTTTCTTT

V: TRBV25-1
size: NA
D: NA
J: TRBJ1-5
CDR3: CASCEFGGNQPQHF
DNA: TGTGCCAGCTGTGAATTTGGGGGGAATCAGCCCCAGCATTTT

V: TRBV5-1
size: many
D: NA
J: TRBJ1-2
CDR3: CASSIENNYGYTF
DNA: TGCGCCAGCAGCATAGAGAACAACTATGGCTACACCTTC

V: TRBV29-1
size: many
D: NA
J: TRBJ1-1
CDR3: CGWSLLNTEAFF
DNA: TGCGGGTGGAGTCTACTGAACACTGAAGCTTTCTTT

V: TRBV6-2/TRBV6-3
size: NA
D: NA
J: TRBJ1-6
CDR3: CASSYLNSPLHF
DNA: TGTGCCAGCAGTTACTTGAATTCACCCCTCCACTTT

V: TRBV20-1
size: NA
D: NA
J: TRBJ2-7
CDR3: CSARDPGGPLNEQYF
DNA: TGCAGTGCTAGAGATCCCGGGGGGCCCTTAAACGAGCAGTACTTC

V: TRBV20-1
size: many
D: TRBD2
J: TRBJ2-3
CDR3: CSAGLAGGGSTDTQYF
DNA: TGCAGTGCAGGACTAGCGGGAGGGGGAAGCACAGATACGCAGTATTTT

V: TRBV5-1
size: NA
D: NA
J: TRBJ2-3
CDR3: CASSPWGVPITDTQYF
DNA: TGCGCCAGCAGCCCCTGGGGGGTACCCATCACAGATACGCAGTATTTT

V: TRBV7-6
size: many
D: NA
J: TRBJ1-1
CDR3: CASSSRAGGELRKGTEAFF
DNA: TGTGCCAGCAGCTCTCGGGCGGGGGGGGAGTTGCGGAAGGGCACTGAAGCTTTCTTT

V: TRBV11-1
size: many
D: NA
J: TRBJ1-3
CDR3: CASSSPDGNSGNTIYF
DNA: TGTGCCAGCAGCTCCCCGGACGGAAACTCTGGAAACACCATATATTTT

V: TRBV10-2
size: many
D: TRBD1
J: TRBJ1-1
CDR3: CASNDRGRTEAFF
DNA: TGCGCCAGCAACGACAGGGGTAGAACTGAAGCTTTCTTT

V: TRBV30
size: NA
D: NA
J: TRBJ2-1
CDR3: CAWSVGGKSYNEQFF
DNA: TGTGCCTGGAGTGTGGGCGGAAAATCCTACAATGAGCAGTTCTTC

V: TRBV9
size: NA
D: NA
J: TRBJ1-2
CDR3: CASSARQGSGGYTF
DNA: TGTGCCAGCAGCGCGAGGCAGGGATCGGGGGGCTACACCTTC

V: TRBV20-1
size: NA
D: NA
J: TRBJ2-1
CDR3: CSARDLLGHNEQFF
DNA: TGCAGTGCTAGAGATCTGCTGGGACACAATGAGCAGTTCTTC

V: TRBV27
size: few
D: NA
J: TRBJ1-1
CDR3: CASSPSSHPNTEDFF
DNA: TGTGCCAGCAGTCCCAGCTCCCATCCGAACACTGAAGATTTCTTT

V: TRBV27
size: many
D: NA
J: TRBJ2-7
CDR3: CASSLYGSSYEQYF
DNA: TGTGCCAGCAGTTTATACGGGAGCTCCTACGAGCAGTACTTC

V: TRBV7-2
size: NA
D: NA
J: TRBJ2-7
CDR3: CASSLSSTSYEQYF
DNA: TGTGCCAGCAGCTTATCCAGTACCTCCTACGAGCAGTACTTC

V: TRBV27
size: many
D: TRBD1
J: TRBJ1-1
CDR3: CASSQKGAGTEAFF
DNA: TGTGCCAGCAGTCAAAAGGGGGCTGGGACTGAAGCTTTCTTT

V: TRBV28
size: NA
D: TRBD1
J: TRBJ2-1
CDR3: CASRPAAGTVHNEQFF
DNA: TGTGCCAGCAGACCCGCTGCCGGGACAGTGCACAATGAGCAGTTCTTC

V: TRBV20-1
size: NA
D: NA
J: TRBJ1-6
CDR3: CSARTIWDNSPLHF
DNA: TGCAGTGCTAGAACTATTTGGGATAATTCACCCCTCCACTTT

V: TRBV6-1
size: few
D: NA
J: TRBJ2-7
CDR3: CACLWGGGGYEQYF
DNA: TGTGCCTGCCTCTGGGGGGGAGGGGGCTACGAGCAGTACTTC

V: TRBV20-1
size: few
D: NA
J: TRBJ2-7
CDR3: CSASKASDEQYF
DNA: TGCAGTGCTAGTAAAGCGTCTGACGAGCAGTACTTC

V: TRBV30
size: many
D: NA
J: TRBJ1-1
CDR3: CAWSRWANTEAFF
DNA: TGTGCCTGGAGTCGATGGGCGAACACTGAAGCTTTCTTT

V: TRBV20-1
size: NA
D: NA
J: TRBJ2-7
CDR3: CSAAPPPPITEQYF
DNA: TGCAGTGCTGCCCCGCCACCCCCGATTACCGAGCAGTACTTC

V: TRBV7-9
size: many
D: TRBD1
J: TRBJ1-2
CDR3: CASSSPGQGSGYTF
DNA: TGTGCCAGCAGCTCTCCGGGACAGGGTAGCGGCTACACCTTC

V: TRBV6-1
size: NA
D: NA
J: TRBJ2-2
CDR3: CASSIRCSGELFF
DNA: TGTGCCAGCAGTATTAGGTGCTCCGGGGAGCTGTTTTTT

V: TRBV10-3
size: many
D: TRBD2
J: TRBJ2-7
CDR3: CAISDLGRGSSYEQYF
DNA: TGTGCCATCAGTGACCTGGGGCGGGGGAGCTCCTACGAGCAGTACTTC

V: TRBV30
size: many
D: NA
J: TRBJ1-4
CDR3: CAWSVEGVDEKLFF
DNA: TGTGCCTGGAGTGTAGAGGGGGTGGATGAAAAACTGTTTTTT

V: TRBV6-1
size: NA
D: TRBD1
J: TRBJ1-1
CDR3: CAPDPRGQTEAFF
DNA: TGTGCCCCGGATCCGAGGGGGCAAACTGAAGCTTTCTTT

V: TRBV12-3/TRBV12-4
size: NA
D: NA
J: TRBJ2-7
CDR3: CASSWNYEQYF
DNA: TGTGCCAGCAGCTGGAACTACGAGCAGTACTTT

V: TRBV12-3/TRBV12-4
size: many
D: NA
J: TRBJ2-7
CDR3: CASSLPPGTERDEQYF
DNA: TGTGCCAGCAGTTTACCCCCCGGGACCGAAAGGGACGAGCAGTACTTC

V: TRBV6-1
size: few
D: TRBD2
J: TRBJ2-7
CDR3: CASSRTSGRVSYEQYF
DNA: TGTGCCAGCAGTCGGACTAGCGGGAGAGTTTCCTACGAGCAGTACTTC

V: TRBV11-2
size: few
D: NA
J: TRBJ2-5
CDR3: CASSLSEPAGTQYF
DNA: TGTGCCAGCAGCTTGTCGGAACCTGCGGGGACCCAGTACTTC

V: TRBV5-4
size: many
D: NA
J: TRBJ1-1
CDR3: CASSPNPGEAFF
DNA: TGTGCCAGCAGCCCCAACCCTGGCGAAGCTTTCTTT

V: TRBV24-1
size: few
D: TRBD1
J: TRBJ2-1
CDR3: CATSPGQGAYNEQFF
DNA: TGTGCCACCAGTCCGGGACAGGGCGCCTACAATGAGCAGTTCTTC

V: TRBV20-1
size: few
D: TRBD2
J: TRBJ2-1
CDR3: CSARLAGDYNEQFF
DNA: TGCAGTGCAAGACTAGCGGGGGACTACAATGAGCAGTTCTTC

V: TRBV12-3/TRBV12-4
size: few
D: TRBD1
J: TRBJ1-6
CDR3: CASRGDREASPLSF
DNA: TGTGCCAGCAGAGGGGACAGGGAAGCTTCACCACTCAGCTTT

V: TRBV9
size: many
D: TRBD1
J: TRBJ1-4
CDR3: CASSVGGTGVEKLFF
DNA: TGTGCCAGCAGCGTAGGGGGGACAGGGGTTGAAAAACTGTTTTTT

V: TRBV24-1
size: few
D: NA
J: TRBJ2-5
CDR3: CATSVGRGTLKETQYF
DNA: TGTGCCACCAGTGTAGGCCGGGGTACCTTAAAAGAGACCCAGTACTTC

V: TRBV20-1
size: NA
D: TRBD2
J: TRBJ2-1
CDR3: CSARGSSGRVSYNEQFF
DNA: TGCAGTGCTAGAGGTAGTAGCGGGAGGGTTTCCTACAATGAGCAGTTCTTC